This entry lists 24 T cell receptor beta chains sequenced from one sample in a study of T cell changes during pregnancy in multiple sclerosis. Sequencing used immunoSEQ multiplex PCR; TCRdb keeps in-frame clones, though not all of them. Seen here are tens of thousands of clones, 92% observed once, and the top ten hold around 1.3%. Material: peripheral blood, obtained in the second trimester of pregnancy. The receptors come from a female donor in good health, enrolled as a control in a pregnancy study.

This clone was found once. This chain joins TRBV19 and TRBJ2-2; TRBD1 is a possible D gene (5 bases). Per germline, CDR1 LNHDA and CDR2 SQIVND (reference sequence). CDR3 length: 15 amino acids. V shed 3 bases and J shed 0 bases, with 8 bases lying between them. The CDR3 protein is CASSIGAANTGELFF. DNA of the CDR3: TGTGCCAGTAGTATTGGGGCTGCGAACACCGGGGAGCTGTTTTTT.

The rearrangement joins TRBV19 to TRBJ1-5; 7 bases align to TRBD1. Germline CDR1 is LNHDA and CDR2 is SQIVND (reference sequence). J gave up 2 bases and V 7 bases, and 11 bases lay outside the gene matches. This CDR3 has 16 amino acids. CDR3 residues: CASKGTAVGGNQPQHF. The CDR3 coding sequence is TGTGCCAGTAAGGGGACAGCCGTTGGGGGCAATCAGCCCCAGCATTTT. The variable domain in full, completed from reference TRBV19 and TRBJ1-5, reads DGGITQSPKYLFRKEGQNVTLSCEQNLNHDAMYWYRQDPGQGLRLIYYSQIVNDFQKGDIAEGYSVSREKKESFPLTVTSAQKNPTAFYLCASKGTAVGGNQPQHFGDGTRLSIL.

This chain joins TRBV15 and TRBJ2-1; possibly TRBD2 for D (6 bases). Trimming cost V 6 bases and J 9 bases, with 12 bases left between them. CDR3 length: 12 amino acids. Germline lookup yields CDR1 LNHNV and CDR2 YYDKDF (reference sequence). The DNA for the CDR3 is TGTGCCACCAGTAGTCTAGCGAGTGAGCAGTTCTTC. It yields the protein CATSSLASEQFF.

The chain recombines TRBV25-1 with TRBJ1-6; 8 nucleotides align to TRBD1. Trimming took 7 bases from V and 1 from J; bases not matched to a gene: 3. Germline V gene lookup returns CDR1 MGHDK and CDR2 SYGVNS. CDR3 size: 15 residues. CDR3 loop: CASKTGESYNSPLHF. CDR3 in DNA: TGTGCCAGCAAGACAGGGGAGTCCTATAATTCACCCCTCCACTTT.

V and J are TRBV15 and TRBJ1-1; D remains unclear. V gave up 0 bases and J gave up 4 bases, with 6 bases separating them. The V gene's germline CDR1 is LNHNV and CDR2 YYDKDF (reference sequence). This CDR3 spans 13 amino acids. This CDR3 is CATSRDRGTEAFF. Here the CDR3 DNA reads TGTGCCACCAGCAGAGATCGGGGCACTGAAGCTTTCTTT. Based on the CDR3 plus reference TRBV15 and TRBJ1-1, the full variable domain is DAMVIQNPRYQVTQFGKPVTLSCSQTLNHNVMYWYQQKSSQAPKLLFHYYDKDFNNEADTPDNFQSRRPNTSFCFLDIRSPGLGDTAMYLCATSRDRGTEAFFGQGTRLTVV.

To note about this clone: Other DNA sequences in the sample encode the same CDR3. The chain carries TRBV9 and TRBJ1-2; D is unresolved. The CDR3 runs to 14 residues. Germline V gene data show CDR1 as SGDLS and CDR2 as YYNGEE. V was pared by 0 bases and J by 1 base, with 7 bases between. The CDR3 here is CASSVGGSNYGYTF. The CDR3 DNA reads TGTGCCAGCAGCGTAGGTGGCAGTAACTATGGCTACACCTTC.

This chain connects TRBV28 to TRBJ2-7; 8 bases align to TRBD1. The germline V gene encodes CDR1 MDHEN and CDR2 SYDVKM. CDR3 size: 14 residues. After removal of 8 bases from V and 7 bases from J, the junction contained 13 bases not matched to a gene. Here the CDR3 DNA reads TGTGCCAGCTTGAATCCGGGACAGGCTCAAGAGCAGTACTTC. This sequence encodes CASLNPGQAQEQYF.

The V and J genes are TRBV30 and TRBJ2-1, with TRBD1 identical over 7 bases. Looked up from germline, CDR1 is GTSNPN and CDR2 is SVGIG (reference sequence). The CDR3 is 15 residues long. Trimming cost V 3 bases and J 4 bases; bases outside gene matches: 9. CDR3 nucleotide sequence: TGTGCCTGGAGCCCTGACAGGGAGTTTTACAATGAGCAGTTCTTC. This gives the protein CAWSPDREFYNEQFF.

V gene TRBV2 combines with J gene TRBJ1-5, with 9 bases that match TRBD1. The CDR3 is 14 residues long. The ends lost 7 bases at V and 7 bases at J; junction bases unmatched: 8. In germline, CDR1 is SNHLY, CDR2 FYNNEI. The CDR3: CASTPGQGSQPQHF. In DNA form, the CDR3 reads TGTGCCAGCACCCCGGGACAGGGATCACAGCCCCAGCATTTT.

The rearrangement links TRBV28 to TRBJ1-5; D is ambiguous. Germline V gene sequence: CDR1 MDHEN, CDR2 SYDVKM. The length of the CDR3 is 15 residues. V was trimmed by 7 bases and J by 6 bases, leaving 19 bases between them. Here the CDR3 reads CASTSLRGHPQPQHF. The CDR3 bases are TGTGCCAGCACCTCCCTACGGGGTCACCCTCAGCCCCAGCATTTT.

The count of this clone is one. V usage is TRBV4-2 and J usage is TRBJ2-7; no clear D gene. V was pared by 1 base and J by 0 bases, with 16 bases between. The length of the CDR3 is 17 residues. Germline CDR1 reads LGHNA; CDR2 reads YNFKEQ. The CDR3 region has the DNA TGTGCCAGCAGCCAAGTCTTATCGGCCGCAGGCTCCTACGAGCAGTACTTC. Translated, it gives CASSQVLSAAGSYEQYF.

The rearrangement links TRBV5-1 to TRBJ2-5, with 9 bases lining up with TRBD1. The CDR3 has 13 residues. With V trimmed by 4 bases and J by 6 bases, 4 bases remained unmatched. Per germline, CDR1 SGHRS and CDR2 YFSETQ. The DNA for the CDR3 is TGCGCCAGCAGCCCAGGACAGGGGAAGACCCAGTACTTC. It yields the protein CASSPGQGKTQYF.

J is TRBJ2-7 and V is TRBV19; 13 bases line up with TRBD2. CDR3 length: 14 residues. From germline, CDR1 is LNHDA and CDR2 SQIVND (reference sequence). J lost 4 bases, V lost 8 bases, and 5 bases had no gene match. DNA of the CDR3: TGTGCCAGTGGTCTGACTAGCGGGGGGTACGAGCAGTACTTC. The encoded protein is CASGLTSGGYEQYF.

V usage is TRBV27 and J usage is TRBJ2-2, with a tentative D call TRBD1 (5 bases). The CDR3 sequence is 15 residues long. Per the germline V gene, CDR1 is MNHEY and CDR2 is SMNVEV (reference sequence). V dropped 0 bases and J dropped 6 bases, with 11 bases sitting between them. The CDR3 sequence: CASSLSWGRAGELFF. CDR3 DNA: TGTGCCAGCAGTTTATCATGGGGCCGCGCCGGGGAGCTGTTTTTT.

The CDR3 spells CASSYTDSYEQYF. DNA of the CDR3: TGTGCCAGCAGTTACACTGACAGCTACGAGCAGTACTTC. The J gene is TRBJ2-7, the V gene TRBV6-5, with D possibly TRBD1 on 5 matching bases. Germline-derived CDR1 and CDR2 are MNHEY and SVGAGI. Trimming left V 2 bases short and J 3 bases short, with 8 bases between. CDR3 length: 13 residues.

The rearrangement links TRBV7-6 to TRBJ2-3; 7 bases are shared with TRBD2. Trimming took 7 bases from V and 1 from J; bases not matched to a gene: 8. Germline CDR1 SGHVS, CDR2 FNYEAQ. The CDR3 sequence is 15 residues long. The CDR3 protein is CASILTLAGTDTQYF. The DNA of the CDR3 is TGTGCCAGCATACTAACGCTAGCGGGCACAGATACGCAGTATTTT.

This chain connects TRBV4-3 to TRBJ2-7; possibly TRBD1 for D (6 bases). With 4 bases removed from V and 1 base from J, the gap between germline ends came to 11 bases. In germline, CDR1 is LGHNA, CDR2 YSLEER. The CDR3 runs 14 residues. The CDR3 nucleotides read TGCGCCAGCAGCCCCCACAGGGAATCCTACGAGCAGTACTTC. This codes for CASSPHRESYEQYF.

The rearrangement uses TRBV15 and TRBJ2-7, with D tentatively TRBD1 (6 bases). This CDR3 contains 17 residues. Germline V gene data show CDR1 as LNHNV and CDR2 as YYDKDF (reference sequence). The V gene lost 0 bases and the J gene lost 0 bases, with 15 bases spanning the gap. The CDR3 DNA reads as TGTGCCACCAGCAGAGATCAGGTCAGGGGAAGCTCCTACGAGCAGTACTTC. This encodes CATSRDQVRGSSYEQYF.

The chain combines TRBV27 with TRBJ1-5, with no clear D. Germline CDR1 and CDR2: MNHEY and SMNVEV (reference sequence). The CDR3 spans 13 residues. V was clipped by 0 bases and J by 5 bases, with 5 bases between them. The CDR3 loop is CASSLSNYQPQHF. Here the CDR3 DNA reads TGTGCCAGCAGTTTATCGAACTATCAGCCCCAGCATTTT.

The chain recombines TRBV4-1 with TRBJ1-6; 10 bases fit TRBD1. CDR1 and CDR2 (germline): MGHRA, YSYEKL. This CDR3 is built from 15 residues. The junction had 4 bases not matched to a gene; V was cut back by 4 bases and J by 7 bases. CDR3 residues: CASSPRTGGNSPLHF. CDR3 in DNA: TGCGCCAGCAGCCCACGGACAGGGGGGAATTCACCCCTCCACTTT.

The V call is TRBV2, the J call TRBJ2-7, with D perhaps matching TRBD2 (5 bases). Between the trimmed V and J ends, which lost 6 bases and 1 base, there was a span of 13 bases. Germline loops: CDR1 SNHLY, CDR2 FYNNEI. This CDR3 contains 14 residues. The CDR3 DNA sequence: TGTGCCAGCAGCACCGACCCGGGATCCTACGAGCAGTACTTC. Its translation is CASSTDPGSYEQYF. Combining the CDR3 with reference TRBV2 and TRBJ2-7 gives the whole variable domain EPEVTQTPSHQVTQMGQEVILRCVPISNHLYFYWYRQILGQKVEFLVSFYNNEISEKSEIFDDQFSVERPDGSNFTLKIRSTKLEDSAMYFCASSTDPGSYEQYFGPGTRLTVT.

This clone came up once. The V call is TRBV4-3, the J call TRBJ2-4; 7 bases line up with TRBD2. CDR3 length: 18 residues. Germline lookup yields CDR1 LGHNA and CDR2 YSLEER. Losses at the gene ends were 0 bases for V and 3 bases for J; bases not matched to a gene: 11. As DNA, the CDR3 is TGCGCCAGCAGCCAAGACCCCTGGGGGGGGGAAGGCAAAAACATTCAGTACTTC. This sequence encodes CASSQDPWGGEGKNIQYF.

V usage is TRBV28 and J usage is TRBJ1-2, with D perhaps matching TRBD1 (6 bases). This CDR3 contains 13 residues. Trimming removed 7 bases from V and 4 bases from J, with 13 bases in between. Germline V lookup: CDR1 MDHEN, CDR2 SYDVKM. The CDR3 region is CASKYGGLYGYTF. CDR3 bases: TGTGCCAGCAAGTACGGGGGGCTCTATGGCTACACCTTC.

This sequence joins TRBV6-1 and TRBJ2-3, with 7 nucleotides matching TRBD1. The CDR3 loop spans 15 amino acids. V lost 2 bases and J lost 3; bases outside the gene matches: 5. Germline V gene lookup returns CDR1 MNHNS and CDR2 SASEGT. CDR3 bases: TGTGCCAGCAGTGAACGCTGGACAGGAACAGATACGCAGTATTTT. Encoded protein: CASSERWTGTDTQYF.